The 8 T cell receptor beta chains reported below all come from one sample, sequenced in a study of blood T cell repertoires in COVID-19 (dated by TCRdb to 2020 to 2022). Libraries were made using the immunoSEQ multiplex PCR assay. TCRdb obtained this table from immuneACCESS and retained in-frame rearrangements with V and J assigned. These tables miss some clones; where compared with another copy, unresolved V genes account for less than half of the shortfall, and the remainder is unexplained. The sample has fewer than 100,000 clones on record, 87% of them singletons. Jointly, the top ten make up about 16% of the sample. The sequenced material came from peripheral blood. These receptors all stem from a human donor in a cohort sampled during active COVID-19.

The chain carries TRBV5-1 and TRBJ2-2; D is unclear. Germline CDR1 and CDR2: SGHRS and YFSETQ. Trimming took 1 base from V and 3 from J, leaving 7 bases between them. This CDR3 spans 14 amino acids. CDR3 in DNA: TGCGCCAGCAGCTTGCCATACTACACCGGGGAGCTGTTTTTT. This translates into CASSLPYYTGELFF.

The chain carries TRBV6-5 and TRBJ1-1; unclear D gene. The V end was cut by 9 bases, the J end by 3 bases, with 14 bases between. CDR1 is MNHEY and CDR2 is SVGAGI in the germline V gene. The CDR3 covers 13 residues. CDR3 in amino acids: CASDHGADTEAFF. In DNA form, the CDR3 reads TGTGCCAGTGACCACGGAGCCGACACTGAAGCTTTCTTT.

This chain's CDR3 is CASRQGASYNEQFF. CDR3 bases: TGTGCCAGCCGTCAGGGGGCGTCCTACAATGAGCAGTTCTTC. The chain carries TRBV11-1 and TRBJ2-1; TRBD1 matches 8 bases. J was trimmed by 1 base and V by 8 bases; bases with no gene match: 4. CDR1 is SGHAT, CDR2 FQDESV, per germline (reference sequence). The CDR3 sequence is 14 residues long.

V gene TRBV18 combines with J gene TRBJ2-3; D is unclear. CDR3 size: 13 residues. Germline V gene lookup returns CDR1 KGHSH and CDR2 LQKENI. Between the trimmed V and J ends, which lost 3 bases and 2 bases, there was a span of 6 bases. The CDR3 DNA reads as TGTGCCAGCTCACCCCGGTACACAGATACGCAGTATTTT. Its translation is CASSPRYTDTQYF.

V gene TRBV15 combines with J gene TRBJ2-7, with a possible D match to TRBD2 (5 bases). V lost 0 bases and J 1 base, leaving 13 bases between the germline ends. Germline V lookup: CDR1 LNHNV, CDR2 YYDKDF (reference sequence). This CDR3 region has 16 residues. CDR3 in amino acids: CATSRDLARRSYEQYF. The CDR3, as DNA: TGTGCCACCAGCAGAGATCTGGCCCGGAGGTCCTACGAGCAGTACTTC. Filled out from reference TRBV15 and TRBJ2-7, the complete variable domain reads DAMVIQNPRYQVTQFGKPVTLSCSQTLNHNVMYWYQQKSSQAPKLLFHYYDKDFNNEADTPDNFQSRRPNTSFCFLDIRSPGLGDTAMYLCATSRDLARRSYEQYFGPGTRLTVT.

Here the CDR3 DNA reads TGTGCCAGCAGCCAAATGGTGCTGAAGGGGAGGGCAACTAATGAAAAACTGTTTTTT. Residues: CASSQMVLKGRATNEKLFF. V gene TRBV4-2 combines with J gene TRBJ1-4; perhaps TRBD1 as D (5 bases). The CDR3 totals 19 residues. V was pared by 2 bases and J by 0 bases, with 19 bases between. Germline V gene lookup returns CDR1 LGHNA and CDR2 YNFKEQ.

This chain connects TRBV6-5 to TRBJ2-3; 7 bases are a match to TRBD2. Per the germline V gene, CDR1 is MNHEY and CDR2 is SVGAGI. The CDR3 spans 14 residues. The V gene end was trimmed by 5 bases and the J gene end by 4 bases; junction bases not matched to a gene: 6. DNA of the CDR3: TGTGCCAGCAGTACCAGACTAGCCCCAGATACGCAGTATTTT. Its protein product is CASSTRLAPDTQYF.

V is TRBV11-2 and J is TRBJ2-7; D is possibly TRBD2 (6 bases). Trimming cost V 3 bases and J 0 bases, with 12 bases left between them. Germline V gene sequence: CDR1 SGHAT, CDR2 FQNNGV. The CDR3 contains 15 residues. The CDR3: CASSFYGSGSYEQYF. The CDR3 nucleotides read TGTGCCAGCAGCTTCTACGGGAGCGGCTCCTACGAGCAGTACTTC.